These T cell receptor beta chains were read from a single sample in a study of OX40 agonist ivuxolimab in advanced cancers. The assay was immunoSEQ multiplex PCR, and TCRdb's table has in-frame clones only and misses some. Of 100,000 to 130,000 clones in the sample, less than 95% were seen once. The sample was CD4+ or CD8+ T cells sorted from blood, taken in a trial of the OX40 agonist ivuxolimab. The source is an adult with an advanced solid tumor such as melanoma, head and neck, liver or kidney cancer. The CDR3 runs from the conserved cysteine through the conserved F or W. A D gene is named only where the DNA matches it firmly. Not all rows give a size; the values are once, few, many and, for expanded clones, a class.

j_call clone_size v_call d_call cdr3_length cdr3_nt cdr3_aa
TRBJ2-1 once TRBV12-5 . 16 TGTGCTAGTGGTTTGGCAAGCAGGAGCTCCTACAATGAGCAGTTCTTC CASGLASRSSYNEQFF
TRBJ2-2 . TRBV5-4 TRBD2 16 TGTGCCAGCAGCTCCGCGGGAGGGGGTGACACCGGGGAGCTGTTTTTT CASSSAGGGDTGELFF
TRBJ2-7 once TRBV19 TRBD2 17 TGTGCCAGTAGTTCGACTAGCGGGCTGGGGACCCCTTACGAGCAGTACTTC CASSSTSGLGTPYEQYF
TRBJ2-1 . TRBV28 TRBD2 17 TGTGCCAGCAGAACCGGGACTAGCGGGAGATACTACAATGAGCAGTTCTTC CASRTGTSGRYYNEQFF
TRBJ1-2 . TRBV28 . 14 TGTGCCAGCAGTACCCTACAGGAGCTCCGCGGCTACACCTTC CASSTLQELRGYTF
TRBJ1-5 once TRBV28 TRBD1 15 TGTGCCAGCAGTTTAGAGACAGGGGTGCATCAGCCCCAGCATTTT CASSLETGVHQPQHF
TRBJ2-4 . TRBV11-2 . 12 TGTGCCAGCAGCGACAGTATGAACATTCAGTACTTC CASSDSMNIQYF
TRBJ2-6 . TRBV28 . 15 TGTGCCAGCAGTTTAGGAGACTCTGGGGCCAACGTCCTGACTTTC CASSLGDSGANVLTF
TRBJ2-7 . TRBV28 TRBD2 14 TGTGCCAGCAGTTTAAGCGGGAGTACCAACGAGCAGTACTTC CASSLSGSTNEQYF
TRBJ2-2 . TRBV27 . 12 TGTGCCAGCATGAGGGGCGCCGGGGAGCTGTTTTTT CASMRGAGELFF
TRBJ2-7 . TRBV19 TRBD1 13 TGTGCCAGTAGTAGCAGGGGGAATTACGAGCAGTACTTC CASSSRGNYEQYF
TRBJ1-4 . TRBV6-5 . 11 TGTGCCAGCAGTTATGGTGAAAAACTGTTTTTT CASSYGEKLFF
TRBJ2-5 . TRBV29-1 . 12 TGCAGCGTGGAGGAAGGAGGAGAGACCCAGTACTTC CSVEEGGETQYF
TRBJ2-2 . TRBV12-5 . 14 TGTGCTAGTGGTCTCGGACCGAACACCGGGGAGCTGTTTTTT CASGLGPNTGELFF
TRBJ1-5 . TRBV19 TRBD1 15 TGTGCCAGTAGTCTGGGGACAGGGAGAGGTCAGCCCCAGCATTTT CASSLGTGRGQPQHF
TRBJ2-1 . TRBV21-1 . 14 TGTGCCAGCAGCAAAAAACCCACCTACAATGAGCAGTTCTTC CASSKKPTYNEQFF
TRBJ1-2 . TRBV29-1 . 13 TGCAGCGCTGTATCGGGGGGTCGGTATGGCTACACCTTC CSAVSGGRYGYTF
TRBJ1-2 . TRBV7-2 . 12 TGTGCCAGCACCAACCGGGCCTATGGCTACACCTTC CASTNRAYGYTF
TRBJ2-3 . TRBV9 TRBD2 17 TGTGCCAGCAGCCCTAACTCACTAGCGGGAGTTGTAGATACGCAGTATTTT CASSPNSLAGVVDTQYF
TRBJ2-3 . TRBV9 . 16 TGTGCCAGCAGCGTAGTCCCAGGATGGAGCACAGATACGCAGTATTTT CASSVVPGWSTDTQYF
TRBJ2-7 once TRBV7-3 . 15 TGTGCCAGCAGCTTGAGGGGTAGAGAAGCCTACGAGCAGTACTTC CASSLRGREAYEQYF
TRBJ1-2 . TRBV19 TRBD1 16 TGTGCCAGTAGCACAAATTGGGACAGAATTGCACGGGGCTACACCTTC CASSTNWDRIARGYTF
TRBJ2-3 once TRBV5-1 . 12 TGCGCCAGCAGCCTACATGCGGATACGCAGTATTTT CASSLHADTQYF
TRBJ2-7 . TRBV27 TRBD1 14 TGTGCCAGCAGTTTATTGGACAGGCCCTACGAGCAGTACTTC CASSLLDRPYEQYF
TRBJ2-1 . TRBV6-6 TRBD1 14 TGTGCCAGCAGCCCCTGGACAGGGGTCAATGAGCAGTTCTTC CASSPWTGVNEQFF
TRBJ2-5 . TRBV19 . 16 TGTGCCAGTAGTAGCTTTTTCCTGGGGGCTGGGGAGACCCAGTACTTC CASSSFFLGAGETQYF
TRBJ2-1 . TRBV9 . 16 TGTGCCAGCAGCGTAGGTGGGGCAGTATTATACAATGAGCAGTTCTTC CASSVGGAVLYNEQFF
TRBJ2-1 . TRBV7-3 TRBD2 16 TGTGCCAGCAGCTTAAGGGGGACTAGCGGGAACAATGAGCAGTTCTTC CASSLRGTSGNNEQFF
TRBJ2-1 . TRBV19 TRBD1 16 TGTGCCAGTAGTATGGGTGCGGGACAGGGTCGCGATGAGCAGTTCTTC CASSMGAGQGRDEQFF
TRBJ2-1 few TRBV7-3 . 13 TGTGCCAGCAGCGTACTAGCCGGCAATGAGCAGTTCTTC CASSVLAGNEQFF
TRBJ2-7 . TRBV6-5 TRBD1 11 TGTGCCGCCGGGACAGTCTACGAGCAGTACTTC CAAGTVYEQYF
TRBJ2-1 . TRBV28 . 16 TGTGCCAGCAGTCCCGGGCCCTCGCCCGCCTACAATGAGCAGTTCTTC CASSPGPSPAYNEQFF
TRBJ1-2 . TRBV7-9 . 13 TGTGCCAGCAGCTTAAGTTCCCTAGATGGCTACACCTTC CASSLSSLDGYTF
TRBJ1-4 . TRBV27 TRBD1 17 TGTGCCAGCAGTTTATCTTCTGGGACAGTAATTAATGAAAAACTGTTTTTT CASSLSSGTVINEKLFF
TRBJ1-4 . TRBV7-9 TRBD1 17 TGTGCCAGCAGCTCCAATGGCCAGGGGGTACCTAATGAAAAACTGTTTTTT CASSSNGQGVPNEKLFF
TRBJ2-1 . TRBV7-2 TRBD2 16 TGTGCCAGCAGCCCCCGGACTAGCCCGTCCCTCCTGGTGCAGTTCTTC CASSPRTSPSLLVQFF
TRBJ1-5 . TRBV18 TRBD1 17 TGTGCCAGCTCAATAGGACAGGGGGCGCAGGGCAATCAGCCCCAGCATTTT CASSIGQGAQGNQPQHF
TRBJ1-2 . TRBV7-2 . 15 TGTGCCAGCAGCTTAGGCAGGGACATTTTCTATGGCTACACCTTC CASSLGRDIFYGYTF
TRBJ1-5 . TRBV19 . 16 TGTGCCAGTAGTGAGCGAGGGGGGTATAGCAATCAGCCCCAGCATTTT CASSERGGYSNQPQHF
TRBJ1-1 . TRBV7-3 TRBD1 14 TGTGCCAGCAGCTCCCAGGGGGGGAACACTGAAGCTTTCTTT CASSSQGGNTEAFF
TRBJ2-2 . TRBV19 . 16 TGTGCCAGTAGTATCGTGGGGGCAGGGAACACCGGGGAGCTGTTTTTT CASSIVGAGNTGELFF
TRBJ2-7 once TRBV5-4 . 15 TGTGCCAGCAGCTTACCCGACAGGAGACCCTACGAGCAGTACTTC CASSLPDRRPYEQYF
TRBJ2-7 . TRBV21-1 . 17 TGTGCCAGCAGCCCGGGGAGGGAAGAAGGGCCCTCCTACGAGCAGTACTTC CASSPGREEGPSYEQYF
TRBJ2-1 . TRBV27 TRBD2 14 TGTGCCAGCAGTCAGGGACTAGCATACAATGAGCAGTTCTTC CASSQGLAYNEQFF
TRBJ2-7 . TRBV4-1 TRBD1 15 TGCGCCAGCAGCCAAGAGTCAGGGGGTCCCTACGAGCAGTACTTC CASSQESGGPYEQYF
TRBJ1-3 . TRBV4-1 . 15 TGCGCCAGCAGCCAAGATCCCGGCTCTGGAAACACCATATATTTT CASSQDPGSGNTIYF
TRBJ2-2 few TRBV4-1 . 18 TGCGCCAGCAGCCAATCGGATACGGGATTGGCGAACACCGGGGAGCTGTTTTTT CASSQSDTGLANTGELFF
TRBJ1-1 once TRBV27 . 11 TGTGCCAGCAGTCAGGGGTCTGAAGCTTTCTTT CASSQGSEAFF
TRBJ1-2 . TRBV6-5 TRBD1 15 TGTGCCACCAGGCCTACGGGACAGCCGAACTATGGCTACACCTTC CATRPTGQPNYGYTF